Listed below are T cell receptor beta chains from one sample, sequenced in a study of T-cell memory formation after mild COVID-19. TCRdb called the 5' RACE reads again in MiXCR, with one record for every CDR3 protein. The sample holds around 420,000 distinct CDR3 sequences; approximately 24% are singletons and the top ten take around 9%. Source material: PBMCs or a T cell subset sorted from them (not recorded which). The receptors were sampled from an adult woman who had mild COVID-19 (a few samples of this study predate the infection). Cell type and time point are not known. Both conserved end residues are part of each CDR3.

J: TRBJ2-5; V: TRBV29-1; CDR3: CSVAALTSGQETQYF
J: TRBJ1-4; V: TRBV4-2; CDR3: CASSPPPIGEKLFF
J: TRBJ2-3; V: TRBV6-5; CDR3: CASSLGDTQYF
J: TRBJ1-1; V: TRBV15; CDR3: CATIDRDRVTEAFF
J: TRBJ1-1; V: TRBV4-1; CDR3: CASSQAQGGEATEAFF
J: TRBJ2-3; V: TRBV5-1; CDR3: CASSPIRTDTQYF
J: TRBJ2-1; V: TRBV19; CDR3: CASSIDGREKQFF
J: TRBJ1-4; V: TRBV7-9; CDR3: CASSYRELNEKLFF
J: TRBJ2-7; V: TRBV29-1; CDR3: CSVLGQGYYEQYF
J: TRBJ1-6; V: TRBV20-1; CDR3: CSARVVGPDNSPLHF
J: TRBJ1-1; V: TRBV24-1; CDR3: CVTGSTEAFF
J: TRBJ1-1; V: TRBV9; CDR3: CASSVEGEQGLLDTEAFF
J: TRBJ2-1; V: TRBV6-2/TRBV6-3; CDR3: CASSWGLAGFEAEQFF
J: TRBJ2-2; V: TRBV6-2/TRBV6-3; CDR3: CASSYGAIWEFTGELFF